This is a list of T cell receptor beta chains from one sample in a study of cytomegalovirus exposure and HLA in healthy donors. TCRdb's table, derived via immunoSEQ multiplex PCR, lists solely in-frame clones and lacks some. The data contain tens of thousands of clones, 81% of them singletons. The source material was PBMCs. The receptors originated from a woman under 40 in good health and CMV-seronegative. Each CDR3 is given with its conserved first and last residue. The order of the fields is V gene, clone size, J gene, D gene, CDR3 protein, CDR3 DNA. D genes are given only for firm matches. Rows may omit the clone size; those that give it use once, few, many or a size class.

v_call: TRBV9
clone_size: NA
j_call: TRBJ2-7
d_call: TRBD1
cdr3_aa: CASSRGTGSLLSYEQYF
cdr3_nt: TGTGCCAGCAGCCGAGGGACAGGGTCCCTCCTCTCCTACGAGCAGTACTTC

v_call: TRBV4-2
clone_size: NA
j_call: TRBJ2-1
d_call: TRBD2
cdr3_aa: CASSPPGGGVGNEQFF
cdr3_nt: TGTGCCAGCAGCCCCCCGGGAGGGGGTGTGGGGAATGAGCAGTTCTTC

v_call: TRBV19
clone_size: NA
j_call: TRBJ1-2
d_call: NA
cdr3_aa: CASSAGEGYGYTF
cdr3_nt: TGTGCCAGTAGCGCAGGGGAAGGCTATGGCTACACCTTC

v_call: TRBV28
clone_size: NA
j_call: TRBJ1-4
d_call: TRBD1
cdr3_aa: CASSSPGQPGEKLFF
cdr3_nt: TGTGCCAGCAGTTCGCCGGGACAGCCAGGAGAAAAACTGTTTTTT

v_call: TRBV6-1
clone_size: few
j_call: TRBJ2-4
d_call: NA
cdr3_aa: CASRTQGGGKNIQYF
cdr3_nt: TGTGCCAGCAGGACTCAGGGGGGAGGCAAAAACATTCAGTACTTC

v_call: TRBV19
clone_size: NA
j_call: TRBJ1-2
d_call: TRBD1
cdr3_aa: CASSPLDRDYGYTF
cdr3_nt: TGTGCCAGTAGTCCACTGGACAGGGACTATGGCTACACCTTC

v_call: TRBV6-5
clone_size: NA
j_call: TRBJ1-5
d_call: NA
cdr3_aa: CASSFSGVDSNQPQHF
cdr3_nt: TGTGCCAGCAGTTTTTCAGGGGTAGATAGCAATCAGCCCCAGCATTTT

v_call: TRBV19
clone_size: NA
j_call: TRBJ1-5
d_call: TRBD1
cdr3_aa: CASRRTGLSDQPQHF
cdr3_nt: TGTGCCAGTAGGCGGACAGGCTTGAGCGATCAGCCCCAGCATTTT

v_call: TRBV9
clone_size: NA
j_call: TRBJ2-1
d_call: TRBD2
cdr3_aa: CASSVGGGGLAVNEQFF
cdr3_nt: TGTGCCAGCAGCGTAGGGGGTGGGGGACTAGCGGTTAATGAGCAGTTCTTC

v_call: TRBV18
clone_size: NA
j_call: TRBJ2-1
d_call: TRBD1
cdr3_aa: CASSPLGTGHNEQFF
cdr3_nt: TGTGCCAGCTCACCACTAGGGACAGGACACAATGAGCAGTTCTTC

v_call: TRBV30
clone_size: NA
j_call: TRBJ2-3
d_call: NA
cdr3_aa: CAWTTRGVSTDTQYF
cdr3_nt: TGTGCCTGGACGACGCGGGGCGTCAGCACAGATACGCAGTATTTT

v_call: TRBV7-3
clone_size: NA
j_call: TRBJ2-2
d_call: NA
cdr3_aa: CARPAGYTGELFF
cdr3_nt: TGTGCCAGGCCAGCGGGTTACACCGGGGAGCTGTTTTTT

v_call: TRBV9
clone_size: NA
j_call: TRBJ2-1
d_call: TRBD2
cdr3_aa: CASSVGGGSGSVGGEQFF
cdr3_nt: TGTGCCAGCAGCGTAGGCGGCGGTAGCGGGAGTGTCGGGGGTGAGCAGTTCTTC

v_call: TRBV7-2
clone_size: NA
j_call: TRBJ2-7
d_call: TRBD1
cdr3_aa: CASSPPPGTGRIYEQYF
cdr3_nt: TGTGCCAGCAGCCCCCCACCCGGGACAGGGAGGATCTACGAGCAGTACTTC

v_call: TRBV29-1
clone_size: NA
j_call: TRBJ2-3
d_call: NA
cdr3_aa: CSVGGQGVGDTQYF
cdr3_nt: TGCAGCGTTGGCGGACAAGGTGTAGGGGATACGCAGTATTTT

v_call: TRBV6-5
clone_size: NA
j_call: TRBJ2-7
d_call: NA
cdr3_aa: CASSYSVEQYF
cdr3_nt: TGTGCCAGCAGTTACTCCGTCGAGCAGTACTTC

v_call: TRBV11-2
clone_size: NA
j_call: TRBJ2-5
d_call: NA
cdr3_aa: CASSSSSVLQTQYF
cdr3_nt: TGTGCCAGCAGCTCATCTAGCGTCTTACAGACCCAGTACTTC

v_call: TRBV9
clone_size: NA
j_call: TRBJ2-7
d_call: TRBD2
cdr3_aa: CANSVGLAGFNYEQYF
cdr3_nt: TGTGCCAACAGCGTAGGACTAGCGGGTTTCAACTACGAGCAGTACTTC

v_call: TRBV5-1
clone_size: NA
j_call: TRBJ2-5
d_call: TRBD2
cdr3_aa: CASSLARLAGPQETQYF
cdr3_nt: TGCGCCAGCAGCTTGGCCAGGCTAGCGGGGCCTCAAGAGACCCAGTACTTC

v_call: TRBV27
clone_size: few
j_call: TRBJ2-2
d_call: TRBD1
cdr3_aa: CASSPSPGTATNTGELFF
cdr3_nt: TGTGCCAGCAGCCCGTCCCCCGGGACAGCTACGAACACCGGGGAGCTGTTTTTT

v_call: TRBV6-4
clone_size: NA
j_call: TRBJ1-1
d_call: NA
cdr3_aa: CASSATENTEAFF
cdr3_nt: TGTGCCAGCAGCGCGACAGAGAACACTGAAGCTTTCTTT